Given below is one T cell receptor beta chain in context. The antigen remains undetermined. The sample belongs to a study of T cell responses to AZD1222 COVID-19 vaccine. Notes on the study in general: At baseline, seropositivity was found in only six AZD1222 recipients.

Per the germline V gene, CDR1 is KGHDR and CDR2 is SFDVKD. The CDR3 is 15 residues long. The trim removed 1 base at V and 7 bases at J, leaving 5 bases unmatched. Assay used: immunoSEQ multiplex PCR; TCRdb lists only in-frame clones, some missing. In the table there are about 100,000 clones, around 87% of which are singletons. This clonotype originated in an adult in good health. The J gene is TRBJ1-2, the V gene TRBV24-1, with 10 bases identical to TRBD1. The input for sequencing was peripheral blood, taken on day 0 of MenACWY control vaccination. CDR3 residues: CATSDLTTGGGGYTF. CDR3 sequence (DNA): TGTGCCACCAGTGATTTAACGACAGGGGGCGGTGGCTACACCTTC.